This T cell receptor beta chain was profiled in a study of Ad26.COV2.S vaccination and SARS-CoV-2 variants. Concerning this clone: Its specificity is unknown.

CDR1 is SGHAT, CDR2 FQNNGV, per germline. The CDR3 contains 12 residues. V was pared by 8 bases and J by 4 bases, with 4 bases of the junction left unmatched. Study observations and caveats: Spike-specific TCR breadth was greater in vaccine than placebo recipients. There was reportedly substantial breadth in spike-specific CD8+ and CD4+ T cell responses after vaccination.

Clones were read by immunoSEQ multiplex PCR, and TCRdb kept only the in-frame ones, dropping some. The sample yields approximately 340,000 clones, 90% to 95% seen once. The sequence was collected from a human donor who had recovered from COVID-19. The gene calls are TRBV11-2 and TRBJ1-2, with TRBD1 matching over 7 bases. The sample consisted of peripheral blood, taken after recovery from COVID-19. The CDR3 DNA sequence: TGTGCCAGCGAGGGGGCCGGCTATGGCTACACCTTC. Its translation: CASEGAGYGYTF.